Sequencing of this T cell receptor beta chain was carried out in a study of blood T cell repertoires in COVID-19. At the level of the study: Samples of COVID-19 (acute and convalescent) were obtained from the United States, Italy and Spain.

Here immunoSEQ multiplex PCR was the method, and the copy in TCRdb shows in-frame clones only, minus some. The sample records a few hundred thousand clones, 70% to 90% being singletons. The TCR was taken from a woman in her 30s who had recovered from COVID-19. The material sequenced was PBMCs or T cells enriched from blood (not recorded which).

The CDR3 is CASSQGTSGGWTGELFF. CDR3 in DNA: TGTGCCAGCAGCCAGGGGACTAGCGGGGGGTGGACCGGGGAGCTGTTTTTT. The chain has TRBV4-2 and TRBJ2-2; TRBD2 matches 15 bases. CDR1 and CDR2 from the germline V gene are LGHNA and YNFKEQ. V gave up 3 bases and J gave up 5 bases; unmatched junction bases: 4. CDR3 length: 17 amino acids.